The clone carrying this T cell receptor beta chain was seen just once. This sample is drawn from a study of blood T cell repertoires in COVID-19. In the study overall: PBMCs, B-cell-depleted T cells, or T cells provided the cDNA or gDNA that made up the material.

The CDR3 has 14 residues. CDR1 SQVTM and CDR2 ANQGSEA come from the germline V gene. Trimming shortened V by 5 bases and J by 7 bases, and 17 bases separated the two germline ends. TCRdb keeps only in-frame clones here, not all; method: immunoSEQ multiplex PCR. Seen here are almost 350,000 clones, almost 90% observed once, and the top ten hold approximately 0.93%. Each exposed participant met a COVID-19 case in the 2 weeks preceding study entry. The chain joins TRBV29-1 to TRBJ1-4; the D gene is possibly TRBD1 (6 bases). The clonotype comes from a woman aged 25-40 years who had been exposed to COVID-19. The sequenced sample was PBMCs or T cells enriched from blood (not recorded which). The chain's CDR3 is CSVLNTGWGEKLFF. Here the CDR3 DNA reads TGCAGCGTTCTGAATACAGGGTGGGGTGAAAAACTGTTTTTT. The variable domain in full, with the rest retrieved from reference TRBV29-1 and TRBJ1-4, is SAVISQKPSRDICQRGTSLTIQCQVDSQVTMMFWYRQQPGQSLTLIATANQGSEATYESGFVIDKFPISRPNLTFSTLTVSNMSPEDSSIYLCSVLNTGWGEKLFFGSGTQLSVL.